The entry below describes one T cell receptor (beta chain). Its specificity is unknown. Investigators separated out CD4+ T cells once 10 days of culture had passed. Each participant received a vaccine that was either BNT162b2 or mRNA-1273, given as two doses. The authors replaced half the medium with IL-2 medium on days 3 and 7. Germline values: CDR1 MNHEY, CDR2 SVGAGI. The V end was cut by 4 bases, the J end by 0 bases, with 9 bases between. This CDR3 has 14 amino acids. The method was immunoSEQ multiplex PCR; TCRdb's version includes in-frame clones alone and lacks a portion of them. The table lists 57,000 or so clones, about 78% of them singletons. This sample is drawn from a study of vaccination effects on CD4 cells after COVID-19. General study findings and limits: Only a single clone (1 of 255 vaccine-induced clones in healthy vaccinees) cross-reacted with common cold coronaviruses.

This receptor was taken from a human donor who received a COVID-19 vaccine. This sample comprised CD4+ T cells from PBMCs cultured without peptide, obtained after COVID-19 vaccination. The rearrangement links TRBV6-5 to TRBJ1-1; D uncertain. The CDR3 DNA sequence: TGTGCCAGCAGTTGGGAGTCCATGAACACTGAAGCTTTCTTT. Translated, it gives CASSWESMNTEAFF.